A selection of T cell receptor beta chains follows, all from one sample in a study of tumor and adjacent non-tumor tissue in lung cancer. Each CDR3 protein is one row after TCRdb ran MiXCR on the multiplex PCR reads. The table has 200,000 to 250,000 distinct CDR3 sequences, roughly 70% seen once. The sequenced material came from lung tumor tissue. The source is a man aged 60 to 69 with non-small cell lung cancer. CDR3s include the opening cysteine and the closing phenylalanine or tryptophan. D genes are given only for firm matches. Expanded clones are given a class, and other clones once, few, many or no size at all.

>NA|TRBJ1-5|TRBD1|TRBV5-6
TGTGCCAGGAGCCCGAGGGGGCAGGGACTTCAGCCCCAGCATTTT
CARSPRGQGLQPQHF
>NA|TRBJ2-3|NA|TRBV12-3/TRBV12-4
TGTGCCAGCAGTGTAGGGCCAAGGGGGGATACGCAGTATTTT
CASSVGPRGDTQYF
>NA|TRBJ2-5|NA|TRBV6-5
TGTGCTAGCATTTACTCGGTTGGGGGTTTTGAGACCCAGTACTTC
CASIYSVGGFETQYF
>once|TRBJ1-2|NA|TRBV4-2
TGTGCGAGCAGCCCTTTTATGGAAAACTATGGCTACACCTTC
CASSPFMENYGYTF
>NA|TRBJ1-3|NA|TRBV5-4
TGTGCCAGCAGCTTGGCCGGGGGACCGTCATCTGGAAACACCATACATTTT
CASSLAGGPSSGNTIHF
>NA|TRBJ1-2|TRBD1|TRBV4-2
TGTGCCAGCAGCCGGGTGACAGGGGCATTCTATGGCTACACCTTC
CASSRVTGAFYGYTF
>once|TRBJ1-4|TRBD1|TRBV4-2
TGTGCCAGCAGCCAAGACCCACGTGGACAGGCGACTAATGAAAAACTGTTTTTT
CASSQDPRGQATNEKLFF
>NA|TRBJ2-5|TRBD1|TRBV11-2
TGTGCCATCATGGCTACAGGGGAAGAGACCCAGTACTTC
CAIMATGEETQYF
>NA|TRBJ2-2|NA|TRBV6-5
TGTGCCAGCGGTTACGCGGGGGCGCGTGGGAACACCGGGGAGCTGTTTTTT
CASGYAGARGNTGELFF
>NA|TRBJ1-4|NA|TRBV20-1
TGCAGTGCTCCCTCGGAGGGTGATGGTTATGAAAAACTGTTTTTT
CSAPSEGDGYEKLFF
>few|TRBJ2-7|TRBD1|TRBV7-9
TGTGCCAGCAGCTCCGGGACAGGGGAGGTCGAGCAGTACTTC
CASSSGTGEVEQYF
>NA|TRBJ1-1|TRBD1|TRBV11-2
TGTGCCAGCAGGAAGGGACAGGCAGGCCCGAACACTGAAGCTTTCTTT
CASRKGQAGPNTEAFF
>NA|TRBJ2-1|TRBD1|TRBV10-1
TGTGCCAACAGTCTCACCCAGGGGGCCGCTTACAATGAGCAGTTCTTC
CANSLTQGAAYNEQFF
>NA|TRBJ2-7|NA|TRBV20-1
TGCAGTGCTAGAACCCTTCACGAGCAGTACTTC
CSARTLHEQYF
>NA|TRBJ1-6|NA|TRBV18
TGTGCCAGCTCACCACAGGAGGAGTATAATTCACCCCTCCACTTT
CASSPQEEYNSPLHF
>NA|TRBJ2-7|TRBD2|TRBV20-1
TGTAGTGTTAGAGCTCCGAGTAGCGGGGGCGTCTCCTACGAGCAGTACTTC
CSVRAPSSGGVSYEQYF
>NA|TRBJ2-2|TRBD2|TRBV12-3/TRBV12-4
TGTGCCAGCAGTCCAATCCCAGGACTAGCGGCATCCACCTGGAAGCTGTTTTTT
CASSPIPGLAASTWKLFF
>once|TRBJ2-4|TRBD1|TRBV20-1
TGCAGTGCGCCGGGGACAGGGGTCTCCCGGTCCGCCATTCAGTACTTC
CSAPGTGVSRSAIQYF
>NA|TRBJ2-3|NA|TRBV4-3
TGCGCCAGCAGCCATTATAGAGCGGGCACCACATATACGCAGTATTTT
CASSHYRAGTTYTQYF
>NA|TRBJ1-5|TRBD1|TRBV20-1
TGCAGTGCTAGAGACGAGGGCAGGGGGGGGAATCAGTCCCAGCACTTT
CSARDEGRGGNQSQHF
>NA|TRBJ1-1|TRBD1|TRBV5-4
TGTGCCAGCGGCTTCGACAGGGAGGCTGAAGCTTTCTTT
CASGFDREAEAFF
>NA|TRBJ2-7|NA|TRBV4-3
TGCGCCAGCAGCCAAGAACTAACGGAAGGTCCAATCTCCTACGAGCAGTATTTC
CASSQELTEGPISYEQYF
>few|TRBJ1-1|NA|TRBV4-1
TGCGCCAACAGTCAAGTACGGGGAAACATGAACACTGAAGCTTTCTTT
CANSQVRGNMNTEAFF
>NA|TRBJ2-3|NA|TRBV5-4
TGTGCCAGCAGCCAAGGACCGATAGCTAACACAGATACGCAGTATTTT
CASSQGPIANTDTQYF
>NA|TRBJ2-1|TRBD2|TRBV4-1
TGCGCCAGCAGCCAAGAATGGCTAGCGGGGGCCGGTAATGAACAGTTCTTC
CASSQEWLAGAGNEQFF
>once|TRBJ1-2|NA|TRBV6-1
TGTGTCAGCAGTCCCCGAGGGACCTCCGGCTACACCTTT
CVSSPRGTSGYTF
>NA|TRBJ2-7|NA|TRBV20-1
TGCAGTGCTAGTAGTCCGACGGTGACCTACGAGCAGTACTTC
CSASSPTVTYEQYF
>few|TRBJ2-7|NA|TRBV5-1
TGCGCCAGCAGCTTGAACGAGTGGAACGAGCAGTACTTC
CASSLNEWNEQYF
>many|TRBJ2-1|TRBD2|TRBV20-1
TGCAGTGCTGAACCGACTAGCGGGAGGGTATACAATGAGCAGTTCTTC
CSAEPTSGRVYNEQFF
>NA|TRBJ2-5|NA|TRBV4-2
TGTGCCAGCAGCCAAGAGGGCAGCTTTCGAGAGACCCAGTACTTC
CASSQEGSFRETQYF
>NA|TRBJ2-2|NA|TRBV6-2/TRBV6-3
TGTGCCAGCAGCCTACCCCGGGAGAGACGAACCGGGGAGCTGTTTTTT
CASSLPRERRTGELFF
>NA|TRBJ2-1|TRBD1|TRBV6-5
TGTGCCAGTTACTTTCCGGGACAGGGCTATGAGCAGTTCTTC
CASYFPGQGYEQFF
>NA|TRBJ2-1|TRBD2|TRBV6-2/TRBV6-3
TGTGCCAGCAGTTACACAGACTATGCTAGCGGGAGTTCTGGCAATGAGCAGTTCTTC
CASSYTDYASGSSGNEQFF
>NA|TRBJ2-4|NA|TRBV28
TGTGCCAGCAGCCACCGGTGGTCTGGTCTGGCCAAAAACATTCAGTACTTC
CASSHRWSGLAKNIQYF
>NA|TRBJ1-4|NA|TRBV29-1
TGCAGCGTTGGGGCCAGCAAGAATGAAAAGCTGTTTTTT
CSVGASKNEKLFF